This T cell receptor (beta chain) was profiled in a study of blood T cell repertoires in COVID-19. Study in general: There were acute and convalescent COVID-19 samples, and they came from the United States, Italy and Spain.

Sequencing used immunoSEQ multiplex PCR; TCRdb keeps in-frame clones, though not all of them. The sample includes 250,000 to 350,000 clones, 75% to 90% of them seen just once. Germline V gene lookup returns CDR1 MGHDK and CDR2 SYGVNS. CDR3 length: 14 residues. V shed 2 bases and J shed 6 bases, with 8 bases lying between them. The receptor's source is a man aged 25 to 40 with acute or convalescent COVID-19. Material: peripheral blood. V is TRBV25-1 and J is TRBJ1-6, with D unclear. CDR3 loop: CASSERLSNSPLHF. In DNA form, the CDR3 reads TGTGCCAGCAGTGAACGCCTAAGTAATTCACCCCTCCACTTT. The full variable domain, rest sourced from reference TRBV25-1 and TRBJ1-6, is EADIYQTPRYLVIGTGKKITLECSQTMGHDKMYWYQQDPGMELHLIHYSYGVNSTEKGDLSSESTVSRIRTEHFPLTLESARPSHTSQYLCASSERLSNSPLHFGNGTRLTVT.